This T cell receptor (beta chain) comes out of a study of OX40 agonist ivuxolimab in advanced cancers. Study-level background: Earlier treatment with anti-PD-1, anti-PD-L1 or anti-CTLA-4 was permitted, and about 40% had received some.

This table comes from immunoSEQ multiplex PCR, and its TCRdb copy is limited to in-frame clones, with some not included. This sample yields approximately 89,000 clones, of which more than 85% are seen a single time; roughly 2.1% belongs to the top ten. Overall study findings and caveats: The average count of expanded clones was higher among CD8+ T cells than among CD4+. Patients who responded partially at 0.1-3.0 mg/kg showed clonal expansion ranking among the lowest. Clonal expansion from baseline to week 6 occurred in both CD4+ and CD8+ T cells.

Deletions cut 2 bases from V and 1 base from J, with 7 bases between. The germline V gene encodes CDR1 LNHDA and CDR2 SQIVND (reference sequence). This CDR3 is 14 amino acids long. In the case of this clone: No antigen is known for it.

This rearrangement joins TRBV19 to TRBJ2-3; a weak D match, TRBD1 (5 bases). The material was CD4+ or CD8+ T cells sorted from blood, obtained in a trial of the OX40 agonist ivuxolimab. The TCR comes from an adult with an advanced solid tumor such as melanoma, head and neck, liver or kidney cancer. CDR3 nucleotide sequence: TGTGCCAGTAGTATACCAGGGCGCACAGATACGCAGTATTTT. Translation gives CASSIPGRTDTQYF.